These 3 T cell receptor beta chains originate from one sample sequenced in a study of T cells in localized non-small cell lung cancer. Profiling relied on immunoSEQ multiplex PCR, and the TCRdb table lists in-frame clones only, not all of them. Among some 20,000 clones, about 83% were seen once, and the ten largest hold around 4.5%. The sample in question was peripheral blood, obtained before any cancer treatment. Receptor source: a man aged 40 to 70 with stage I lung adenocarcinoma.

V is TRBV5-1 and J is TRBJ2-1; perhaps TRBD1 as D (6 bases). CDR1 is SGHRS, CDR2 YFSETQ, per germline. The CDR3 runs to 14 residues. V lost 0 bases and J lost 9, with 13 bases in between. CDR3: CASSLDGTWGEQFF. DNA of the CDR3: TGCGCCAGCAGCTTGGATGGGACATGGGGTGAGCAGTTCTTC. The full variable domain, rest sourced from reference TRBV5-1 and TRBJ2-1, is KAGVTQTPRYLIKTRGQQVTLSCSPISGHRSVSWYQQTPGQGLQFLFEYFSETQRNKGNFPGRFSGRQFSNSRSEMNVSTLELGDSALYLCASSLDGTWGEQFFGPGTRLTVL.

This chain joins TRBV5-6 and TRBJ2-2, with D maybe TRBD2 (5 bases). Deletions cut 4 bases from V and 1 base from J, with 11 bases between. Looked up from germline, CDR1 is SGHDT and CDR2 is YYEEEE. This CDR3 has 15 amino acids. This CDR3 reads CASSPDWGNTGELFF. CDR3 in DNA: TGTGCCAGCAGCCCGGACTGGGGGAACACCGGGGAGCTGTTTTTT. Together with reference TRBV5-6 and TRBJ2-2, the CDR3 gives the full variable domain: DAGVTQSPTHLIKTRGQQVTLRCSPKSGHDTVSWYQQALGQGPQFIFQYYEEEERQRGNFPDRFSGHQFPNYSSELNVNALLLGDSALYLCASSPDWGNTGELFFGEGSRLTVL.

V and J are TRBV9 and TRBJ2-1; the match to TRBD2 covers 11 bases. J was trimmed by 4 bases and V by 4 bases; bases with no gene match: 7. The V gene's germline CDR1 is SGDLS and CDR2 YYNGEE. This CDR3 is built from 16 residues. The CDR3 DNA is TGTGCCAGCAGCCCGTACGGGACTAGCGGATACAATGAGCAGTTCTTC. Translating gives CASSPYGTSGYNEQFF. Supplemented by reference TRBV9 and TRBJ2-1, the full variable domain reads DSGVTQTPKHLITATGQRVTLRCSPRSGDLSVYWYQQSLDQGLQFLIQYYNGEERAKGNILERFSAQQFPDLHSELNLSSLELGDSALYFCASSPYGTSGYNEQFFGPGTRLTVL.